This T cell receptor (beta chain) was sequenced in a study of response to subunit inactivated influenza vaccine. Study-wide points: There was a suggestion from the authors that each seasonal influenza vaccination recruits few new T cells.

Germline CDR1 reads SEHNR; CDR2 reads FQNEAQ (reference sequence). V lost 2 bases, J lost 9 bases, and 2 bases lay in between. The CDR3 spans 11 residues. This clonotype was observed at least ten times. Its antigen is not known. TCRdb re-derived calls from the RT-PCR reads in MiXCR, one entry per CDR3 protein. The sample includes fewer than 600,000 distinct CDR3 sequences, approximately 7.3% seen only once; the top ten take 13%. The clonotype was recovered from a man between 50 and 75 years old who received an inactivated influenza vaccine. The input for sequencing was PBMCs from blood, taken less than 30 months after vaccination. The rearrangement links TRBV7-9 to TRBJ1-6, with unresolved D. The CDR3 DNA reads as TGTGCCAGCAGCTTATCTTCACCCCTCCACTTT. Its translation: CASSLSSPLHF. Drawing the rest from reference TRBV7-9 and TRBJ1-6, the complete variable domain is DTGVSQNPRHKITKRGQNVTFRCDPISEHNRLYWYRQTLGQGPEFLTYFQNEAQLEKSRLLSDRFSAERPKGSFSTLEIQRTEQGDSAMYLCASSLSSPLHFGNGTRLTVT.